The 22 T cell receptor beta chains below come from one sample, sequenced in a study of T cells in Graves' hyperthyroidism and ophthalmopathy. The TCR beta CDR3 regions underwent amplification using RNA transcripts as the source. With the HTBI primer set, the TCR CDR3 went through a first round of RT-PCR. TCRdb independently ran MiXCR on the multiplex PCR reads; one entry per CDR3 protein. This sample has under 650,000 distinct CDR3 sequences, with around 15% found just once. The sample consisted of blood. These receptors were collected from a woman aged 25 to 39 with Graves' hyperthyroidism.

The rearrangement joins TRBV4-1 to TRBJ1-1; tentatively, D is TRBD1 (5 bases). Germline CDR1 and CDR2: MGHRA and YSYEKL. There are 16 residues in the CDR3. The V end was cut by 0 bases, the J end by 5 bases, with 16 bases between. CDR3: CASSQEVRQRGTEAFF. CDR3 nucleotides: TGCGCCAGCAGCCAAGAGGTTAGACAGAGGGGTACTGAAGCTTTCTTT.

This chain joins TRBV11-2 and TRBJ2-1; the match to TRBD2 covers 11 bases. In germline, CDR1 is SGHAT, CDR2 FQNNGV. Germline trimming cut 5 bases from V and 9 bases from J; bases unmatched to any gene: 12. The CDR3 sequence is 16 residues long. The CDR3 sequence: CASSPGLAGVLSEQFF. CDR3 DNA: TGTGCCAGCAGCCCCGGACTAGCGGGCGTTCTTAGTGAGCAGTTCTTC.

The J gene is TRBJ2-1, the V gene TRBV3-1, with TRBD2 matching 16 bases. CDR1 and CDR2 (germline): LGHDT, YNNKEL (reference sequence). The V gene end was trimmed by 1 base and the J gene end by 8 bases; junction bases not matched to a gene: 14. CDR3 length: 20 amino acids. CDR3 nucleotides: TGTGCCAGCAGCCAAGCCCCCGGGACTAGCGGGAGGGGTCGGTACGATGAGCAGTTCTTC. The encoded protein is CASSQAPGTSGRGRYDEQFF.

V gene TRBV13 combines with J gene TRBJ2-7, with 9 positions matching TRBD1. V trimming: 5 bases; J trimming: 7 bases; junction bases outside the gene matches: 12. Germline CDR1 PRHDT, CDR2 FYEKMQ (reference sequence). CDR3 length equals 15 residues. For the CDR3, the DNA is TGTGCCAGCAGCCTACTTGGACAGGGGCCCTCGGAGCAGTACTTC. Translated: CASSLLGQGPSEQYF.

This clonotype turned up a few times. The rearrangement uses TRBV5-1 and TRBJ1-2, with D possibly TRBD1 on 5 matching bases. CDR3 length: 14 residues. V was shortened by 5 bases and J by 4 bases, with 15 bases between the two germline ends. Looked up from germline, CDR1 is SGHRS and CDR2 is YFSETQ. As DNA, the CDR3 is TGCGCCAGCAGACAGGAGGCAGGATCCTATGGCTACACCTTC. Translated, it gives CASRQEAGSYGYTF.

This clonotype was observed a handful of times. J is TRBJ2-6 and V is TRBV7-9; no definite D call. The CDR3 has 14 residues. V was pared by 8 bases and J by 2 bases, with 10 bases between. Germline V lookup: CDR1 SEHNR, CDR2 FQNEAQ (reference sequence). Here the CDR3 DNA reads TGTGCCAGCGGTAGGGCTCCTGGGGCCAACGTCCTGACTTTC. Protein sequence: CASGRAPGANVLTF.

In regard to this clonotype: A single base separates this from a much larger clone, so it may be a read error. The rearrangement joins TRBV27 to TRBJ1-1, with a weak D call TRBD1 (6 bases). The CDR3 has 14 residues. The germline CDR1 and CDR2 sequences are MNHEY and SMNVEV (reference sequence). The chain's CDR3 is CASSLSGVNTGAFF. DNA for the CDR3: TGTGCCAGCAGTTTGTCAGGGGTGAACACTGGAGCTTTCTTT.

At least ten counts were recorded for this clonotype. The J gene is TRBJ2-5, the V gene TRBV6-5; 9 bases line up with TRBD2. The J segment lost 2 bases and the V segment lost 0 bases, leaving 1 base of the junction unmatched. In germline, CDR1 is MNHEY, CDR2 SVGAGI. CDR3 size: 15 residues. The CDR3 here is CASSYSAGGQETQYF. The CDR3 DNA follows: TGTGCCAGCAGTTACTCGGCGGGAGGGCAAGAGACCCAGTACTTC.

This clonotype turned up a few times. The V call is TRBV28, the J call TRBJ2-4; maybe TRBD1 (6 bases). Germline CDR1 reads MDHEN; CDR2 reads SYDVKM. V lost 1 base and J 0 bases, leaving 7 bases between the germline ends. The CDR3 is 15 residues long. The CDR3 nucleotides read TGTGCCAGCAGTTTATTAGGGGGAGCCAAAAACATTCAGTACTTC. Residues: CASSLLGGAKNIQYF.

The chain uses TRBV7-6 and TRBJ2-5; D remains ambiguous. The CDR3 sequence is 12 residues long. Trimming took off 5 bases at V and 5 bases at J, with 9 bases between the two ends. Germline V gene sequence: CDR1 SGHVS, CDR2 FNYEAQ. CDR3 residues: CASSRPSETQYF. Written as DNA, the CDR3 is TGTGCCAGCAGCCGTCCCTCTGAGACCCAGTACTTC.

This clonotype was detected once. The junction departs from the called germline gene at one end, perhaps through a read error. The chain combines TRBV12-3 or TRBV12-4 with TRBJ1-6, with TRBD1 identical over 12 bases. The length of the CDR3 is 16 residues. The CDR3 sequence: CANSPRDRGRNSPLHF. CDR3 coding DNA: TGTGCCAACAGTCCCCGGGACAGGGGGCGAAATTCACCCCTCCACTTT.

This clonotype was seen a few times. The genes are TRBV27 and TRBJ2-7; 14 nucleotides match TRBD2. Losses at the gene ends were 6 bases for V and 3 bases for J; bases not matched to a gene: 13. The CDR3 contains 18 residues. The V gene's germline CDR1 is MNHEY and CDR2 SMNVEV (reference sequence). The CDR3 sequence: CASRHQPGLAGEFYEQYF. Here the CDR3 DNA reads TGTGCCAGCAGACACCAGCCGGGACTAGCGGGAGAATTCTACGAGCAGTACTTC.

This clonotype appeared many times. This sequence joins TRBV18 and TRBJ2-3, with 9 nucleotides matching TRBD1. The germline V gene has CDR1 KGHSH and CDR2 LQKENI. V gave up 6 bases and J gave up 4 bases; unmatched junction bases: 5. The CDR3 is 14 residues long. CDR3 sequence (DNA): TGTGCCAGCTCGGGGACAGGGAGAGCAGATACGCAGTATTTT. This encodes CASSGTGRADTQYF.

This clonotype was detected only a few times. The V and J genes are TRBV5-1 and TRBJ2-3; D possibly corresponds to TRBD2 (6 bases). The CDR3 is 13 amino acids. Trimming left V 4 bases short and J 4 bases short, with 10 bases between. The germline V gene has CDR1 SGHRS and CDR2 YFSETQ. CDR3 in DNA: TGCGCCAGCAGCCGACTAGATGCAGATACGCAGTATTTT. Translation: CASSRLDADTQYF.

The sample holds many counts of this clonotype. This chain joins TRBV24-1 and TRBJ2-5, with D possibly called TRBD1 or TRBD2 (5 bases each). Germline V gene sequence: CDR1 KGHDR, CDR2 SFDVKD. There are 14 residues in the CDR3. V was trimmed by 4 bases and J by 4 bases, leaving 12 bases between them. The CDR3 coding sequence is TGTGCCACCAGTGACGTCCCAGGGACAGAGACCCAGTACTTC. Amino acids: CATSDVPGTETQYF.

This rearrangement joins TRBV27 to TRBJ2-7, with D uncertain. Germline V lookup: CDR1 MNHEY, CDR2 SMNVEV (reference sequence). Deletions cut 5 bases from V and 2 bases from J, with 10 bases between. The CDR3 sequence is 13 residues long. The CDR3 region is CASSTLAAYEQYF. CDR3 coding DNA: TGTGCCAGCAGTACCCTGGCGGCCTACGAGCAGTACTTC.

This clonotype has at least ten counts. The chain couples TRBV20-1 to TRBJ1-2, with a tentative D call TRBD1 (5 bases). CDR3 length: 14 amino acids. Trimming removed 0 bases from V and 4 bases from J, with 12 bases in between. Germline CDR1 and CDR2: DFQATT and SNEGSKA (reference sequence). The CDR3 loop is CSARDPGHFYGYTF. The CDR3 DNA reads as TGCAGTGCTAGAGATCCTGGACACTTCTATGGCTACACCTTC.

The chain is built from TRBV11-2 and TRBJ2-2; D is ambiguous. The length of the CDR3 is 14 residues. V lost 1 base and J 7 bases, leaving 10 bases between the germline ends. Per germline, CDR1 SGHAT and CDR2 FQNNGV. The CDR3 DNA reads as TGTGCCAGCAGCTTAGGGGGTATGGTCGGGGAGCTGTTTTTT. Encoded protein: CASSLGGMVGELFF.

This clonotype was observed many times. This chain uses TRBV2 with TRBJ2-7; no definite D call. Germline V gene data show CDR1 as SNHLY and CDR2 as FYNNEI. The CDR3 runs to 9 residues. With 5 bases removed from V and 6 bases from J, the gap between germline ends came to 2 bases. CDR3 sequence (DNA): TGTGCCAGCAGTCCCGAGCAGTACTTC. This translates into CASSPEQYF.

The rearrangement uses TRBV6-1 and TRBJ2-3; 7 nucleotides line up with TRBD2. The CDR3 runs 16 residues. Germline V gives CDR1 MNHNS, CDR2 SASEGT. Germline trimming cut 1 base from V and 1 base from J; bases unmatched to any gene: 5. CDR3 loop: CASSEDGAGGTDTQYF. The CDR3 DNA reads as TGTGCCAGCAGTGAAGATGGTGCGGGAGGCACAGATACGCAGTATTTT.

Only a few counts were recorded for this clonotype. CDR3 residues: CASSLRAVGLTSSYEQYF. CDR3 coding DNA: TGTGCCAGCAGTTTAAGGGCGGTGGGGCTTACGAGCTCCTACGAGCAGTACTTC. This chain uses TRBV27 with TRBJ2-7, with a possible D match to TRBD1 (5 bases). Between the trimmed V and J ends, which lost 2 bases and 0 bases, there was a span of 20 bases. The CDR3 is made up of 18 amino acids. Per the germline V gene, CDR1 is MNHEY and CDR2 is SMNVEV (reference sequence).

This clonotype showed up just a few times. The rearrangement links TRBV5-6 to TRBJ2-4; the D is unclear. V dropped 0 bases and J dropped 6 bases, with 4 bases sitting between them. The length of the CDR3 is 12 residues. Germline values: CDR1 SGHDT, CDR2 YYEEEE. CDR3 bases: TGTGCCAGCAGCTTGGTAGGAAACATTCAGTACTTC. Translated, it gives CASSLVGNIQYF.